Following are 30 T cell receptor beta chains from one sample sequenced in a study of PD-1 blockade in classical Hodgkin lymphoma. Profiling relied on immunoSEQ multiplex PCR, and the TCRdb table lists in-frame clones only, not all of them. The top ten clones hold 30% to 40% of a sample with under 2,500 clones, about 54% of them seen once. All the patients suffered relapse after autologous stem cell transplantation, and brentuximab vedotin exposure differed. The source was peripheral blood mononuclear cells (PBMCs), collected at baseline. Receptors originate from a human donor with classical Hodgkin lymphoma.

The CDR3 bases are TGTGCCAGCAGTTACGGACAGCCAAATCAGCCCCAGCATTTT. Its translation is CASSYGQPNQPQHF. This sequence joins TRBV6-6 and TRBJ1-5; D is possibly TRBD1 (6 bases). Trimming removed 2 bases at V and 4 bases at J, with 9 bases between. This CDR3 contains 14 residues. Per germline, CDR1 MNHNY and CDR2 SVGAGI (reference sequence).

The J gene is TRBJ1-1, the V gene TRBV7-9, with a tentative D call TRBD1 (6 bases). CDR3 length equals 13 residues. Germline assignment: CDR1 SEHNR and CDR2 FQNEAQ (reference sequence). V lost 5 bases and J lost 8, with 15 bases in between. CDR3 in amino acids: CASSPGTLLEAFF. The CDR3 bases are TGTGCCAGCAGCCCCGGGACACTATTAGAAGCTTTCTTT.

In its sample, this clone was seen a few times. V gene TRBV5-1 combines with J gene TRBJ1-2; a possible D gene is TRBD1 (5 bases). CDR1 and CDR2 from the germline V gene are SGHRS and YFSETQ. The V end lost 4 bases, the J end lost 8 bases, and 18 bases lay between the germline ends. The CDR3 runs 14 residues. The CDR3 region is CASSVSPDRGGYTF. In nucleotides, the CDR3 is TGCGCCAGCAGCGTGAGCCCGGATAGGGGAGGCTACACCTTC.

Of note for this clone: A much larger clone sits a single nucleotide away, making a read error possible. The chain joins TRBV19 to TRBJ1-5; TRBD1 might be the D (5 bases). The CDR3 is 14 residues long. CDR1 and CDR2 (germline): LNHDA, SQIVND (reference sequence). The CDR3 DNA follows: TGTGCCAATAGTACCCAGGTGGCCCAAGGGGCCCAGCATTTT. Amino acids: CANSTQVAQGAQHF. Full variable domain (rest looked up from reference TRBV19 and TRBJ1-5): DGGITQSPKYLFRKEGQNVTLSCEQNLNHDAMYWYRQDPGQGLRLIYYSQIVNDFQKGDIAEGYSVSREKKESFPLTVTSAQKNPTAFYLCANSTQVAQGAQHFGDGTRLSIL.

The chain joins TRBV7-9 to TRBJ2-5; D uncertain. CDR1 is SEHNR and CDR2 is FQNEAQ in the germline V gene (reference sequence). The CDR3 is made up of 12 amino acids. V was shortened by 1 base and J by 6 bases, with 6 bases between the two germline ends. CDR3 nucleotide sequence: TGTGCCAGCAGCTTAGTGGGTCAGACCCAGTACTTC. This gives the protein CASSLVGQTQYF.

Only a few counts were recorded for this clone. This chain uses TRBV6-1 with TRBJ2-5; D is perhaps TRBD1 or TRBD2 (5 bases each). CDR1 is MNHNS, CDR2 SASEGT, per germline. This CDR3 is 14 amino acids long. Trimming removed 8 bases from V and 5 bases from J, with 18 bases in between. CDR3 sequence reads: CASSGYLGVETQYF. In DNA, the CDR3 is TGTGCCAGCTCCGGATATTTGGGGGTCGAGACCCAGTACTTC.

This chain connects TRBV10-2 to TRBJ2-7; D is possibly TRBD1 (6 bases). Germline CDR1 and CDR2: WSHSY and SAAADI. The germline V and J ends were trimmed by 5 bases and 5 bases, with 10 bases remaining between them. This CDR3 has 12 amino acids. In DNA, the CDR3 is TGCGCCAGCAGTAGAGGACAGAACGAGCAGTACTTC. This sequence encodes CASSRGQNEQYF.

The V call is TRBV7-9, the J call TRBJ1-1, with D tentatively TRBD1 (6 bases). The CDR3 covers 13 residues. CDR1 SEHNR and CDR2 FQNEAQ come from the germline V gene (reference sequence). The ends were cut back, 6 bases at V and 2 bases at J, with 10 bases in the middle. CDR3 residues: CASSWGPNTEAFF. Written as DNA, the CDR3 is TGTGCCAGCAGTTGGGGGCCCAACACTGAAGCTTTCTTT.

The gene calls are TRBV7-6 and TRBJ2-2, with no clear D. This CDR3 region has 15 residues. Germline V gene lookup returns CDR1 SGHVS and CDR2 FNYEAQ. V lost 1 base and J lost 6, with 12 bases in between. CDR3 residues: CASSLGQPNAGELFF. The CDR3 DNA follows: TGTGCCAGCAGCTTAGGGCAGCCTAACGCCGGGGAGCTGTTTTTT.

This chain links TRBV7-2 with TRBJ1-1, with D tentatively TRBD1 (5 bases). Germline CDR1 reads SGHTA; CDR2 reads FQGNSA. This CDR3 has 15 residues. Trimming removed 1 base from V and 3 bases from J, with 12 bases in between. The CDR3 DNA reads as TGTGCCAGCAGCTTAGGGCCCGTAGGGGACACTGAAGCTTTCTTT. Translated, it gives CASSLGPVGDTEAFF. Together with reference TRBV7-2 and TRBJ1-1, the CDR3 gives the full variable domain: GAGVSQSPSNKVTEKGKDVELRCDPISGHTALYWYRQSLGQGLEFLIYFQGNSAPDKSGLPSDRFSAERTGGSVSTLTIQRTQQEDSAVYLCASSLGPVGDTEAFFGQGTRLTVV.

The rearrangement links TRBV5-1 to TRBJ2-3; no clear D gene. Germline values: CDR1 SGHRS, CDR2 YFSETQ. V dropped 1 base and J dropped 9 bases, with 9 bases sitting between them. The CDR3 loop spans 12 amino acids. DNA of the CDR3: TGCGCCAGCAGCTTGAGTGGACCCACGCAGTATTTT. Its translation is CASSLSGPTQYF.

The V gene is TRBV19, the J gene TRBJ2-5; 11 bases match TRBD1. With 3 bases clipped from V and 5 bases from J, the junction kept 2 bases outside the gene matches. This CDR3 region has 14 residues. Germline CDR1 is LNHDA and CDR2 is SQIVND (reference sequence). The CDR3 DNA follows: TGTGCCAGTAGTATTGGACAGGGGGCCGAGACCCAGTACTTC. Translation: CASSIGQGAETQYF.

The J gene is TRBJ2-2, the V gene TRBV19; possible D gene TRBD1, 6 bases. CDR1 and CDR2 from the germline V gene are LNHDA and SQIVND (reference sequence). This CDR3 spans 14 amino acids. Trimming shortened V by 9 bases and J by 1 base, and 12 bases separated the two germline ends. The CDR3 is CASIDRWNTGELFF. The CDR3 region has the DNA TGTGCCAGCATCGACAGGTGGAACACCGGGGAGCTGTTTTTT. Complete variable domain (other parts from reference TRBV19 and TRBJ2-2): DGGITQSPKYLFRKEGQNVTLSCEQNLNHDAMYWYRQDPGQGLRLIYYSQIVNDFQKGDIAEGYSVSREKKESFPLTVTSAQKNPTAFYLCASIDRWNTGELFFGEGSRLTVL.

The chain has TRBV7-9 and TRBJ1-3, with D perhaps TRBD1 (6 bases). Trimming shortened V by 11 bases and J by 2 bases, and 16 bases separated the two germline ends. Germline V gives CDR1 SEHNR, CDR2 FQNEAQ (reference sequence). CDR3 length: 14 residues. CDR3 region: CAGLEQGAGNTIYF. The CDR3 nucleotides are TGTGCCGGCCTAGAACAGGGAGCTGGAAACACCATATATTTT.

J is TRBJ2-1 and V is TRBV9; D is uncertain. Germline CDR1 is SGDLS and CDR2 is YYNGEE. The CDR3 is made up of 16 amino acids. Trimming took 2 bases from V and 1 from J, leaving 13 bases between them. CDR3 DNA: TGTGCCAGCAGCGTTCGACCGACACTTTCCTACAATGAGCAGTTCTTC. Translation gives CASSVRPTLSYNEQFF.

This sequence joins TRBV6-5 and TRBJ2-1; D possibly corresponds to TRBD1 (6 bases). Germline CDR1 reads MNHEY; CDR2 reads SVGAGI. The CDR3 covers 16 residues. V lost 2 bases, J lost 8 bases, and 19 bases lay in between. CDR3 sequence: CASSYKTGTLVDEQFF. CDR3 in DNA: TGTGCCAGCAGTTACAAGACAGGCACCCTGGTGGATGAGCAGTTCTTC.

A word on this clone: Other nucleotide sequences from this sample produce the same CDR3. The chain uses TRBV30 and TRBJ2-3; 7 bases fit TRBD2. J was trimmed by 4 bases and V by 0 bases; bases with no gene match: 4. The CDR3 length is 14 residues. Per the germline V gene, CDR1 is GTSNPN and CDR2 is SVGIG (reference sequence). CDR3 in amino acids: CAWSVLGRADTQYF. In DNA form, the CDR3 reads TGTGCCTGGAGTGTATTGGGGAGGGCAGATACGCAGTATTTT.

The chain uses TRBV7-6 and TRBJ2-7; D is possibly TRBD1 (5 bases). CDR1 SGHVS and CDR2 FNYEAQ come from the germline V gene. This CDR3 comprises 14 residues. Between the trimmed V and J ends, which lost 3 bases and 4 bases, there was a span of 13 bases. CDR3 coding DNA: TGTGCCAGCAGCTTGCGACAGACCCCTTACGAGCAGTACTTC. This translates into CASSLRQTPYEQYF.

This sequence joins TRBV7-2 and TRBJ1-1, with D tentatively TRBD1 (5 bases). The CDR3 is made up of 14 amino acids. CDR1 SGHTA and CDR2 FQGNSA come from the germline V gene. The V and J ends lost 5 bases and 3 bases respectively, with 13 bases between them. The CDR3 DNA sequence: TGTGCCAGCAGCCCATCGGGGGGGTACACTGAAGCTTTCTTT. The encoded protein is CASSPSGGYTEAFF.

The CDR3 here is CASSYPYRDSGYTF. CDR3 coding DNA: TGTGCCAGCAGTTACCCCTACAGGGACTCTGGCTACACCTTC. The V gene is TRBV28, the J gene TRBJ1-2; TRBD1 is a possible D gene (6 bases). In germline, CDR1 is MDHEN, CDR2 SYDVKM. The length of the CDR3 is 14 residues. Deletions cut 4 bases from V and 7 bases from J, with 16 bases between.

The CDR3: CATTDPTDLQGTGELFF. The CDR3 bases are TGTGCCACCACGGACCCGACAGACCTCCAGGGCACCGGGGAGCTGTTTTTT. The chain uses TRBV10-3 and TRBJ2-2; D is possibly TRBD1 (5 bases). The V gene's germline CDR1 is ENHRY and CDR2 SYGVKD. Trimming stripped 10 bases from V and 4 bases from J, with 25 bases between. CDR3 length: 17 residues.

The CDR3 region is CASNQAGNEQYF. CDR3 sequence (DNA): TGTGCCAGCAACCAAGCGGGAAACGAGCAGTACTTC. The gene calls are TRBV6-1 and TRBJ2-7; 7 nucleotides line up with TRBD2. With 7 bases clipped from V and 5 bases from J, the junction kept 5 bases outside the gene matches. Germline V gene data show CDR1 as MNHNS and CDR2 as SASEGT. The length of the CDR3 is 12 residues.

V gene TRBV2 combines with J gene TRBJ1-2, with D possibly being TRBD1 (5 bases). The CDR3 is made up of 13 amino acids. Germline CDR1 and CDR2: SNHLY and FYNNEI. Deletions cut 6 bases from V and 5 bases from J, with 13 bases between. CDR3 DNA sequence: TGTGCCAGCAGGGCTCAGGGTTGGTATGGCTACACCTTC. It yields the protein CASRAQGWYGYTF.

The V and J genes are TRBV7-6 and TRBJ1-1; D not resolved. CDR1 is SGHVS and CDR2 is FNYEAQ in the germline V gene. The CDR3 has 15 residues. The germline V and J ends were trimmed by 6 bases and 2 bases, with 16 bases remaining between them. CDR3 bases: TGTGCCAGCAGTCCCGACTCGACGTCCAACACTGAAGCTTTCTTT. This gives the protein CASSPDSTSNTEAFF.

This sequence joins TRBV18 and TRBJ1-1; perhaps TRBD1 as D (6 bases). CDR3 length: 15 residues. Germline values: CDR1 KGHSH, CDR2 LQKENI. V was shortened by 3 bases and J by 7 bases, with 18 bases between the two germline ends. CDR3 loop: CASSPLQGKGGEAFF. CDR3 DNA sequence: TGTGCCAGCTCACCCCTCCAGGGAAAGGGGGGTGAAGCTTTCTTT.

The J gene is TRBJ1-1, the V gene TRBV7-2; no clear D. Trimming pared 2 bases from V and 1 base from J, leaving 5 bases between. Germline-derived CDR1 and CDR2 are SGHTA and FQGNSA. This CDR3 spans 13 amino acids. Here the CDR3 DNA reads TGTGCCAGCAGCTTAATCCCGAACACTGAAGCTTTCTTT. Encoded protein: CASSLIPNTEAFF.

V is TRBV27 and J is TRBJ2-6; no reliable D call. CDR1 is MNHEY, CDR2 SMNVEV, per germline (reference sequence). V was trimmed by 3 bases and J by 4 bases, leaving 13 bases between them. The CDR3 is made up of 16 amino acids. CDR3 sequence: CASSFMGLGGANVLTF. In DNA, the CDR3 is TGTGCCAGCAGTTTCATGGGATTGGGGGGGGCCAACGTCCTGACTTTC. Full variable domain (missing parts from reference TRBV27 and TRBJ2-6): EAQVTQNPRYLITVTGKKLTVTCSQNMNHEYMSWYRQDPGLGLRQIYYSMNVEVTDKGDVPEGYKVSRKEKRNFPLILESPSPNQTSLYFCASSFMGLGGANVLTFGAGSRLTVL.

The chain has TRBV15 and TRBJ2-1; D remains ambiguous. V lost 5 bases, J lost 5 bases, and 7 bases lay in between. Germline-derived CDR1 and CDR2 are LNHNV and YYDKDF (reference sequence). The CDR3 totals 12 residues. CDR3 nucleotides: TGTGCCACCAGCCGTCGAAACAATGAGCAGTTCTTC. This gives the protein CATSRRNNEQFF.

This chain's CDR3 is CASEGREQYF. The CDR3 DNA reads as TGTGCCAGCGAGGGACGGGAGCAGTACTTC. This chain links TRBV2 with TRBJ2-7; D might be TRBD1 or TRBD2, each matching 5 bases. Trimming cost V 8 bases and J 7 bases, with 9 bases left between them. CDR1 and CDR2 from the germline V gene are SNHLY and FYNNEI. The CDR3 runs 10 residues.

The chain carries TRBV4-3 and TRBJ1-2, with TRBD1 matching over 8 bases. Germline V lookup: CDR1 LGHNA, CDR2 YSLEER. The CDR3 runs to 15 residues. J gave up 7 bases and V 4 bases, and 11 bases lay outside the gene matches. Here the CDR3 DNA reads TGCGCCAGCAGCCCTCGGACAGGGTCGTCGGTTGGCTACACCTTC. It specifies CASSPRTGSSVGYTF.